This T cell receptor beta chain was sequenced in a study of human T cells and chemical hapten exposure (dated by TCRdb to the early 2020s). Study-wide context: For sensitization, 2% DPC in acetone was applied to a roughly 2 cm by roughly 2 cm area of upper inner arm skin. Throughout the approximately 25-week study period, patients were also given weekly therapeutic DPC doses on the scalp. Patch testing on the upper back used Finn chambers containing 0.01% DPC, with scoring done after 6 days according to International Contact Dermatitis Research Group standards. Most of the patients in the cohort were female, and the cohort covered alopecia areata with under or over 50% scalp involvement, alopecia totalis and alopecia universalis. Libraries were pooled for sequencing, and variation in per-sample TCR yields was attributed mainly to small differences in library volumes within the pool. In alopecia patients, the study followed how the peripheral blood TCR repertoire changed in vivo over primary and secondary sensitization to diphenylcyclopropenone (DPC), a hapten. Blood samples were taken from patients before sensitization (week 0) and then at 2, 6 and about 24 weeks after DPC sensitization. Twenty-nine alopecia patients gave blood for TCR sequencing at one to four time points (pre-sensitization, 2, 6 and 24 weeks).

The CDR3 covers 13 residues, taking in both the cysteine and the phenylalanine. CDR3 DNA only is kept here, 39 bases in frame from base 1. The germline V gene gives CDR1 as MNHEY and CDR2 as SVGEGT. Deletion took 7 bases off V and 5 bases off J, with a span of 12 bases between the germline ends. Interpreted using the paper, the time point label stands for: pre-sensitization, week 0. Read against the paper, the sample's treatment or condition label means: therapeutic diphenylcyclopropenone sensitization with weekly scalp DPC. Blood at each patch-test visit was drawn before the patch test was applied. Patients were eligible if aged 18 to 70, diagnosed with alopecia and judged suitable for DPC therapy, and pregnant patients were excluded. Total RNA was isolated from unfractionated whole blood collected in Tempus Blood RNA tubes. Library construction relied on RACE. The sample was run on a NextSeq 500. During library preparation, unique molecular identifiers were attached to individual cDNA molecules so that TCRs could be counted in a quantitative, reproducible way. Each blood RNA sample was used to sequence both TCR alpha and TCR beta chains. The original methods were these. A median of about 89,000 TCRs per sample was observed, with a range of about 20,000 to 750,000. The Decombinator software suite was used to annotate the V, J and CDR3 of the TCR reads. For the PS versus PT1 abundance plots, all samples were subsampled to the same number of TCRs (28,000). TCRs were defined as expanded if absent before sensitization and observed at least eight times at the 2-week time point. TCRdb reworked the public reads: Q25 trimming with fastp, MiXCR clone assembly, productive beta chains retained. Rows are combined by CDR3 protein, so each entry shows the most common genes and DNA. Clone size and V and J calls follow TCRdb, not the original study. The sample data list around 300,000 distinct CDR3 sequences, and roughly 7.4% of these were observed just once. 1.2% of the sample is taken by the ten largest.

As to this clonotype: Its antigen remains unidentified. No base quality information exists; no much larger clone differs at one position.

Study-wide findings and limitations: Because all patients had alopecia, a presumed autoimmune disease, the immune response of the patients might differ from that of healthy individuals. Repeated subsampling changed both the strength of the expansion versus patch-test correlation and the threshold at which that correlation became significant. Significantly more large CDR3 similarity clusters were formed by expanded TCRs than by pre-sensitization or healthy control sets, consistent with antigen-driven responses. The number of TCRs above 1 in 1000 frequency did not change with DPC sensitization; there was no evidence of global repertoire structure alterations. The number of PT1 expanded TCRs positively correlated with patch test score, significant at thresholds 8, 16 and 32 but not 4.

The rearranged segments are TRBV6-2 or TRBV6-3 and TRBJ2-1; TRBD2 is possibly the D segment (5 matching bases). This TCR was sampled from a man between 18 and 29 years old with alopecia areata. Some clones in this sample may be carry-over from other donors' samples. The sample here was whole blood, taken in connection with sensitization to the hapten diphenylcyclopropenone (DPC). The DNA sequence reads TGTGCCAGCAACCGGGAATGGAACAATGAGCAGTTCTTC. This sequence encodes CASNREWNNEQFF.